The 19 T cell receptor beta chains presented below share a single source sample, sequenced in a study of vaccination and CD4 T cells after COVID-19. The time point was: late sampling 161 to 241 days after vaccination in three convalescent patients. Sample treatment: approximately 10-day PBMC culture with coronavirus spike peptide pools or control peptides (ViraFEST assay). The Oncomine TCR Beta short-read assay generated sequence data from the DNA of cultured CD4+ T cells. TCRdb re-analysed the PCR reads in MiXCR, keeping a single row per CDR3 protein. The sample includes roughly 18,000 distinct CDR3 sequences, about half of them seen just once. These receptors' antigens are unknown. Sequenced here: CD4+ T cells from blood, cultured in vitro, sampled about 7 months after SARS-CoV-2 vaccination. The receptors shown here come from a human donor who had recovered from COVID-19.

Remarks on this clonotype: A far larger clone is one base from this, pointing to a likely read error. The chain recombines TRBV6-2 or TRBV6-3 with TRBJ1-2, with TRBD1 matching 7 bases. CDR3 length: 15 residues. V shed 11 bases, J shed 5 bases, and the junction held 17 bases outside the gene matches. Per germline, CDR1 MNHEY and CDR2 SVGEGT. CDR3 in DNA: TGTGCCGGCACTATAAGGGGGCAGGCCCCTTATGGCTACACCTTC. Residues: CAGTIRGQAPYGYTF.

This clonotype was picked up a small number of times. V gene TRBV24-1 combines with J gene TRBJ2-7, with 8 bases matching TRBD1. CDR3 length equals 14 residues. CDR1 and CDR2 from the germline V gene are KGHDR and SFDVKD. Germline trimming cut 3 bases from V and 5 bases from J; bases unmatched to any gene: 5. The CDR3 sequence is CATSDIDRGHEQYF. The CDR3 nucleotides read TGTGCCACCAGTGATATAGACAGGGGTCACGAGCAGTACTTC.

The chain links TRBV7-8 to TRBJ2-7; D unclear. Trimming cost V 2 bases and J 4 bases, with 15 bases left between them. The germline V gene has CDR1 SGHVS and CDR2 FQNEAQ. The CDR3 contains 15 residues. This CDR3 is CASSLSSPQLYEQYF. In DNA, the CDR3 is TGTGCCAGCAGCTTAAGTAGTCCTCAGTTGTACGAGCAGTACTTC.

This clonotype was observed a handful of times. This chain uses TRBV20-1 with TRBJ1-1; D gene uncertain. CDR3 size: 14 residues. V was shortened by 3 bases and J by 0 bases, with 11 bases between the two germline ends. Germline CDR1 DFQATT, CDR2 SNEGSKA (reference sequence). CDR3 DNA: TGCAGTGCTAGTCTTCGGAGGATGAACACTGAAGCTTTCTTT. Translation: CSASLRRMNTEAFF.

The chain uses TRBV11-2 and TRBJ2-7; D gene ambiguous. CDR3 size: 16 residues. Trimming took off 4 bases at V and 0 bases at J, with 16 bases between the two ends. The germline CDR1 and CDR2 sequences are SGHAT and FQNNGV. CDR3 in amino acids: CASSSGYQTGSYEQYF. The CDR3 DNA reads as TGTGCCAGCAGCTCCGGATACCAGACTGGCTCCTACGAGCAGTACTTC.

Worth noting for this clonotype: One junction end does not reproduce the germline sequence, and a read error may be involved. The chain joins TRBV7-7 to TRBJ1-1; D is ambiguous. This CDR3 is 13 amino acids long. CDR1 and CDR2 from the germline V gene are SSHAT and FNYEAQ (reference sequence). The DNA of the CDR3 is TGTGCTAGCAGCTTAGCGCCCGGCACTGAAGCTTTCTTT. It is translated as CASSLAPGTEAFF.

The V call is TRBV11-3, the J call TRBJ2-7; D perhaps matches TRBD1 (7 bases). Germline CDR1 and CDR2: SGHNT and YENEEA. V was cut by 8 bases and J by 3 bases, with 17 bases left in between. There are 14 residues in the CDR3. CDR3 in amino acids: CASQGGVTYYEQYF. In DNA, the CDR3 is TGTGCCAGCCAGGGGGGTGTAACCTACTACGAGCAGTACTTC.

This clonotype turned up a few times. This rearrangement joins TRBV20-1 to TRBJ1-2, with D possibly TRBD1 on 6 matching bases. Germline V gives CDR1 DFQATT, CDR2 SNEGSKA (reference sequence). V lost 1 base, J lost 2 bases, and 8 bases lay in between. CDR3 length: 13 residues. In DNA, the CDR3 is TGCAGTGCTAGAGTGGGACACAACTATGGCTACACCTTC. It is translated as CSARVGHNYGYTF.

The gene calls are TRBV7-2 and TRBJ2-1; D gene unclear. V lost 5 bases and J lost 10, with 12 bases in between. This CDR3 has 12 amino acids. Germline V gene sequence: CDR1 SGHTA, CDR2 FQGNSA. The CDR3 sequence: CASSPNGLEQFF. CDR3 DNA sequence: TGTGCCAGCAGCCCAAACGGGCTCGAGCAGTTCTTC.

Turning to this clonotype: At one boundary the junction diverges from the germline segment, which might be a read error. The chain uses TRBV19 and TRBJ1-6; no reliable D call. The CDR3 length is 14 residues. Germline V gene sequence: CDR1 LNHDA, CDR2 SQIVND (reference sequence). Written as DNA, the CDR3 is TGTGCCAGTAGTCATACTTCCTACAATTCACCCCTCCACTTT. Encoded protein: CASSHTSYNSPLHF.

Here the CDR3 reads CASRTTGSYEQYF. DNA of the CDR3: TGTGCCAGCAGGACTACAGGGTCCTACGAGCAGTACTTC. The chain is built from TRBV25-1 and TRBJ2-7, with TRBD1 as a possible D gene (6 bases). CDR1 is MGHDK, CDR2 SYGVNS, per germline. Trimming removed 6 bases at V and 1 base at J, with 10 bases between. The CDR3 sequence is 13 residues long.

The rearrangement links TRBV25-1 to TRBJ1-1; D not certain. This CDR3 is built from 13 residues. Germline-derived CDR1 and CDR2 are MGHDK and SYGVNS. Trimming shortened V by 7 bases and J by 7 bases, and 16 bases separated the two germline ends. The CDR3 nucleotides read TGTGCCAGCACGAGAGGGAACGAGGATGAAGCTTTCTTT. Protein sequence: CASTRGNEDEAFF.

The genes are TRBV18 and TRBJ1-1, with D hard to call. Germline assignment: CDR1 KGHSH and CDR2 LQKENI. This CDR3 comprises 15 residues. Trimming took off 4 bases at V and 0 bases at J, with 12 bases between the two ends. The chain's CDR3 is CASSRPTGMNTEAFF. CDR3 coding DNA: TGTGCCAGCTCACGCCCAACGGGGATGAACACTGAAGCTTTCTTT.

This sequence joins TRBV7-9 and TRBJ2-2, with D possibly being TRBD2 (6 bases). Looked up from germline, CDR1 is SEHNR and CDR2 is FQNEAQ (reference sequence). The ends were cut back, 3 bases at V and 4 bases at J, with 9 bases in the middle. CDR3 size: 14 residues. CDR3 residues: CASSFLGGTGELFF. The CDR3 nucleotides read TGTGCCAGCAGCTTTCTGGGGGGCACCGGGGAGCTGTTTTTT.

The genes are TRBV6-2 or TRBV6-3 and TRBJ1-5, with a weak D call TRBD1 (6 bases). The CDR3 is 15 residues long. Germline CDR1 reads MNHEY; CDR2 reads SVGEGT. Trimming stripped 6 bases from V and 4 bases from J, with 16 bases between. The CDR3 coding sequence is TGTGCCAGCAGCACAGGGACCGAGGCAAATCAGCCCCAGCATTTT. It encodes CASSTGTEANQPQHF.

CDR3 nucleotides: TGTGCCAGCAGCTTTGCGCGGGGGCGTACGCAGTATTTT. This encodes CASSFARGRTQYF. The chain uses TRBV7-2 and TRBJ2-3; tentatively, D is TRBD2 (7 bases). This CDR3 is built from 13 residues. Germline V gene sequence: CDR1 SGHTA, CDR2 FQGNSA. V lost 3 bases and J 8 bases, leaving 12 bases between the germline ends.

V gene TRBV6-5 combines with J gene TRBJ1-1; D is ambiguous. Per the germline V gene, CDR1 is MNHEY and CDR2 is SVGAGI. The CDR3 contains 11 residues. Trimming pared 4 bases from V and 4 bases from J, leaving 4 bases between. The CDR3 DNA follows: TGTGCCAGCAGTTCAATCACTGAAGCTTTCTTT. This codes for CASSSITEAFF.

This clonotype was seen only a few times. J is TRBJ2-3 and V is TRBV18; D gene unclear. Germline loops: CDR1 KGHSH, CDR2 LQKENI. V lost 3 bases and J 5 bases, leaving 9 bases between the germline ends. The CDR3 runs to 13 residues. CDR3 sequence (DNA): TGTGCCAGCTCACCTATCCCCCTAGATACGCAGTATTTT. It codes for CASSPIPLDTQYF.

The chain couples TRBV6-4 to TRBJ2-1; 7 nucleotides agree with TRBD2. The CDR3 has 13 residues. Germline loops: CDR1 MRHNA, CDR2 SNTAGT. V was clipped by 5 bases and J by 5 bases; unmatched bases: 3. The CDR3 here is CASSRSGNNEQFF. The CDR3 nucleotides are TGTGCCAGCAGTCGGAGCGGGAACAATGAGCAGTTCTTC.